This entry lists 31 T cell receptor beta chains sequenced from one sample in a study of metastatic and nonmetastatic thyroid tumors. Patients had received no treatment of any kind before thyroid surgery. TCRdb re-processed the PCR reads through MiXCR. This table has about 15,000 clones, around 25% appearing once. Source material: tumor tissue. The source is a female donor with papillary thyroid cancer or a benign thyroid nodule (not recorded which). Some clones in this sample may be carry-over from other donors' samples.

This clone was detected ten times or more. This may come from a read error, since a much larger clone is one base off. The CDR3 here is CASILSRGGNQPQHF. The CDR3 nucleotides are TGTGCCAGTATTTTGAGCAGGGGAGGCAATCAGCCCCAGCATTTT. This chain connects TRBV19 to TRBJ1-5; tentatively, D is TRBD1 (6 bases). Trimming pared 7 bases from V and 2 bases from J, leaving 15 bases between. Germline V gene sequence: CDR1 LNHDA, CDR2 SQIVND (reference sequence). CDR3 size: 15 residues.

A remark on this clone: At one end the junction does not follow the germline gene, possibly because of a read error. The V call is TRBV12-3 or TRBV12-4, the J call TRBJ2-7; 7 nucleotides align to TRBD2. The CDR3 is 14 amino acids. The CDR3 sequence: CTSTKMSGTHEQYF. For the CDR3, the DNA is TGTACCAGCACCAAAATGAGCGGGACCCACGAGCAGTACTTC.

This clone was recorded at least ten times. The chain recombines TRBV10-2 with TRBJ2-5, with TRBD1 matching over 7 bases. Trimming removed 0 bases from V and 5 bases from J; junction bases left unmatched: 6. There are 15 residues in the CDR3. From germline, CDR1 is WSHSY and CDR2 SAAADI. CDR3 DNA sequence: TGCGCCAGCAGTGAGTCGGGGACAGTGGTGGAGACCCAGTACTTC. It translates to CASSESGTVVETQYF.

Many counts were recorded for this clone. This rearrangement joins TRBV13 to TRBJ1-1; D not certain. V was shortened by 4 bases and J by 10 bases, with 13 bases between the two germline ends. CDR3 length: 12 amino acids. Germline loops: CDR1 PRHDT, CDR2 FYEKMQ (reference sequence). This CDR3 is CASSSTSSGAFF. The CDR3, as DNA: TGTGCCAGCAGCTCTACTTCGAGCGGAGCTTTCTTT. The variable domain in full, completed from reference TRBV13 and TRBJ1-1, reads AAGVIQSPRHLIKEKRETATLKCYPIPRHDTVYWYQQGPGQDPQFLISFYEKMQSDKGSIPDRFSAQQFSDYHSELNMSSLELGDSALYFCASSSTSSGAFFGQGTRLTVV.

Concerning this clone: A junction boundary mismatches the germline segment, possibly from a read error. The J gene is TRBJ1-1, the V gene TRBV4-1, with no clear D. Germline values: CDR1 MGHRA, CDR2 YSYEKL. CDR3 length: 14 amino acids. As DNA, the CDR3 is TGCGCCAGCATTCAAGTCCACAAGGGAACTGAGGCTTTCTTT. Translation gives CASIQVHKGTEAFF.

This clone occurred many times. The rearrangement links TRBV28 to TRBJ2-1; the match to TRBD1 covers 7 bases. CDR1 and CDR2 (germline): MDHEN, SYDVKM. The ends lost 4 bases at V and 6 bases at J; junction bases unmatched: 6. This CDR3 has 14 residues. CDR3 DNA: TGTGCCAGCAGTTGGGGACAGCCAAGCAATGAGCAGTTCTTC. Protein sequence: CASSWGQPSNEQFF. The entire variable domain, with the rest obtained from reference TRBV28 and TRBJ2-1, is as follows: DVKVTQSSRYLVKRTGEKVFLECVQDMDHENMFWYRQDPGLGLRLIYFSYDVKMKEKGDIPEGYSVSREKKERFSLILESASTNQTSMYLCASSWGQPSNEQFFGPGTRLTVL.

The V call is TRBV24-1, the J call TRBJ2-2; D is perhaps TRBD2 (5 bases). The ends were cut back, 0 bases at V and 11 bases at J, with 15 bases in the middle. Germline loops: CDR1 KGHDR, CDR2 SFDVKD. CDR3 length: 15 amino acids. The DNA of the CDR3 is TGTGCCACCAGTGATTTGAGCGGAGACATCGGTGAGCTGTTTTTT. Residues: CATSDLSGDIGELFF.

The table lists this clone with many counts. The gene calls are TRBV4-2 and TRBJ2-1, with D tentatively TRBD1 or TRBD2 (5 bases each). Germline values: CDR1 LGHNA, CDR2 YNFKEQ. CDR3 length: 17 residues. V gave up 1 base and J gave up 4 bases, with 17 bases separating them. The CDR3 DNA is TGTGCCAGCAGCCAAGTAATCGGGGCTGTGGCTTACAATGAGCAGTTCTTC. Its protein product is CASSQVIGAVAYNEQFF.

This clone showed up many times. The genes are TRBV11-1 and TRBJ2-1; the match to TRBD2 covers 13 bases. Germline CDR1 SGHAT, CDR2 FQDESV (reference sequence). V lost 3 bases, J lost 6 bases, and 5 bases stayed unmatched. This CDR3 is built from 16 residues. The DNA of the CDR3 is TGTGCCAGCAGCTTGGGGACTAGCGGGGCTCGCAATGAGCAGTTCTTC. As protein: CASSLGTSGARNEQFF.

The sample holds one count of this clone. V is TRBV5-1 and J is TRBJ2-7; TRBD2 is a possible D gene (5 bases). Trimming pared 2 bases from V and 4 bases from J, leaving 13 bases between. Per the germline V gene, CDR1 is SGHRS and CDR2 is YFSETQ. The CDR3 sequence is 14 residues long. The CDR3 nucleotides read TGCGCCAGCAGCTTAGTACTAGGCGGGTACGAGCAGTACTTC. This encodes CASSLVLGGYEQYF.

The J gene is TRBJ2-1, the V gene TRBV11-3; D is possibly TRBD1 or TRBD2 (5 bases each). The V gene's germline CDR1 is SGHNT and CDR2 YENEEA. Trimming removed 2 bases at V and 7 bases at J, with 9 bases between. This CDR3 comprises 13 residues. DNA for the CDR3: TGTGCCAGCAGCTTAAATTGGGGGAATGAGCAGTTCTTC. As protein: CASSLNWGNEQFF.

The J gene is TRBJ1-2, the V gene TRBV30; D is unclear. V dropped 4 bases and J dropped 5 bases, with 8 bases sitting between them. This CDR3 region has 11 residues. CDR1 is GTSNPN, CDR2 SVGIG, per germline (reference sequence). CDR3 nucleotide sequence: TGTGCCTGGACGAGGGTTTATGGCTACACCTTC. Protein: CAWTRVYGYTF.

By sample fraction, this clone is large. The rearrangement uses TRBV6-1 and TRBJ1-3; unclear D gene. V shed 6 bases and J shed 3 bases, with 9 bases lying between them. Germline CDR1 is MNHNS and CDR2 is SASEGT. CDR3 size: 13 residues. CDR3 bases: TGTGCCAGCAGGGAGGGAGGTGGAAACACCATATATTTT. Amino acid sequence: CASREGGGNTIYF.

The V gene is TRBV18, the J gene TRBJ1-1, with a tentative D call TRBD1 (6 bases). V shed 3 bases and J shed 4 bases, with 12 bases lying between them. Germline-derived CDR1 and CDR2 are KGHSH and LQKENI. The CDR3 contains 14 residues. The CDR3 reads CASSPGQRGTEAFF. CDR3 sequence (DNA): TGTGCCAGCTCACCCGGACAGAGGGGCACTGAAGCTTTCTTT. Full variable domain (outside the CDR3, taken from reference TRBV18 and TRBJ1-1): NAGVMQNPRHLVRRRGQEARLRCSPMKGHSHVYWYRQLPEEGLKFMVYLQKENIIDESGMPKERFSAEFPKEGPSILRIQQVVRGDSAAYFCASSPGQRGTEAFFGQGTRLTVV.

This clone has a count of ten or more. CDR3 residues: CSARGQKTEAFF. CDR3 coding DNA: TGCAGTGCTAGAGGACAGAAAACTGAAGCTTTCTTT. The rearrangement joins TRBV20-1 to TRBJ1-1; TRBD1 is a possible D gene (5 bases). The V gene's germline CDR1 is DFQATT and CDR2 SNEGSKA (reference sequence). V was clipped by 1 base and J by 5 bases, with 8 bases between them. The CDR3 consists of 12 residues.

This clone was detected ten times or more. The gene calls are TRBV7-2 and TRBJ1-3; D not certain. The CDR3 consists of 15 residues. Germline V gene lookup returns CDR1 SGHTA and CDR2 FQGNSA. Trimming shortened V by 5 bases and J by 2 bases, and 13 bases separated the two germline ends. CDR3 bases: TGTGCCAGCAGCCCAACGGGTGGGGCTGGAAACACCATATATTTT. Its protein is CASSPTGGAGNTIYF. The whole variable domain, remainder taken from reference TRBV7-2 and TRBJ1-3, is GAGVSQSPSNKVTEKGKDVELRCDPISGHTALYWYRQSLGQGLEFLIYFQGNSAPDKSGLPSDRFSAERTGGSVSTLTIQRTQQEDSAVYLCASSPTGGAGNTIYFGEGSWLTVV.

This clone was counted ten times or more. This may be a read error, as it is one base from a much larger clone. V gene TRBV28 combines with J gene TRBJ1-5; D unclear. This CDR3 is built from 14 residues. Germline CDR1 is MDHEN and CDR2 is SYDVKM. Trimming pared 6 bases from V and 3 bases from J, leaving 12 bases between. CDR3 loop: CASSCVSHNQPQHF. The CDR3 DNA sequence: TGTGCCAGCAGCTGCGTCAGCCACAATCAGCCCCAGCATTTT.

This clone is medium-sized. The chain joins TRBV29-1 to TRBJ2-1, with 8 bases matching TRBD1. Trimming cost V 6 bases and J 5 bases; bases outside gene matches: 6. CDR3 length: 13 amino acids. Per the germline V gene, CDR1 is SQVTM and CDR2 is ANQGSEA. CDR3 residues: CSVQGARHNEQFF. The CDR3 DNA sequence: TGCAGCGTCCAGGGGGCACGTCACAATGAGCAGTTCTTC.

The chain joins TRBV3-1 to TRBJ2-1; D may correspond to TRBD1 or TRBD2 (5 bases each). The CDR3 covers 17 residues. Trimming cost V 4 bases and J 4 bases, with 20 bases left between them. Germline V gene data show CDR1 as LGHDT and CDR2 as YNNKEL (reference sequence). The CDR3 sequence is CASSPGPGRKIYNEQFF. The DNA of the CDR3 is TGTGCCAGCAGCCCCGGACCGGGACGGAAGATATACAATGAGCAGTTCTTC.

J is TRBJ2-2 and V is TRBV5-1, with 7 bases aligning to TRBD1. The CDR3 totals 14 residues. Losses at the gene ends were 6 bases for V and 11 bases for J; bases not matched to a gene: 13. CDR1 and CDR2 from the germline V gene are SGHRS and YFSETQ. CDR3 DNA: TGCGCCAGCATGGCAGGGGGATTGTACGGTGAGCTGTTTTTT. Translated: CASMAGGLYGELFF. Using reference TRBV5-1 and TRBJ2-2 for the parts outside the CDR3, the full variable domain is KAGVTQTPRYLIKTRGQQVTLSCSPISGHRSVSWYQQTPGQGLQFLFEYFSETQRNKGNFPGRFSGRQFSNSRSEMNVSTLELGDSALYLCASMAGGLYGELFFGEGSRLTVL.

This clone is medium-sized within its sample. The chain carries TRBV19 and TRBJ2-7; D unresolved. V was shortened by 9 bases and J by 2 bases, with 17 bases between the two germline ends. Germline V gene data show CDR1 as LNHDA and CDR2 as SQIVND (reference sequence). This CDR3 contains 14 residues. CDR3 region: CASRHSTPPYEQYF. The CDR3 bases are TGTGCCAGCCGCCATTCGACGCCGCCCTACGAGCAGTACTTC.

This rearrangement joins TRBV11-2 to TRBJ1-1, with D maybe TRBD1 (6 bases). Germline CDR1 SGHAT, CDR2 FQNNGV. The CDR3 has 12 residues. V was clipped by 3 bases and J by 6 bases, with 8 bases between them. For the CDR3, the DNA is TGTGCCAGCAGCTTCGGACAGTCTGAAGCTTTCTTT. Translating gives CASSFGQSEAFF.

This clone appeared many times. The chain is built from TRBV3-1 and TRBJ1-5; D unresolved. The CDR3 extends over 17 amino acids. V lost 1 base and J lost 6, with 19 bases in between. CDR1 and CDR2 (germline): LGHDT, YNNKEL (reference sequence). The CDR3: CASSQGFRLNRGQPQHF. CDR3 DNA sequence: TGTGCCAGCAGCCAAGGTTTCCGGCTCAATCGGGGTCAGCCCCAGCATTTT.

V usage is TRBV27 and J usage is TRBJ2-2; D possibly matches TRBD1 or TRBD2 (5 bases each). The V end was cut by 8 bases, the J end by 2 bases, with 12 bases between. The germline gives CDR1 MNHEY, CDR2 SMNVEV (reference sequence). The CDR3 is 14 residues long. The CDR3 spells CASSRGANTGELFF. The CDR3 DNA reads TGTGCCAGCTCCCGGGGCGCAAACACCGGGGAGCTGTTTTTT.

This clone was seen at least ten times. This sequence joins TRBV3-1 and TRBJ1-1; D remains unclear. Trimming shortened V by 4 bases and J by 6 bases, and 6 bases separated the two germline ends. The CDR3 is 11 residues long. Germline loops: CDR1 LGHDT, CDR2 YNNKEL (reference sequence). CDR3 amino acids: CASSLAAEAFF. The CDR3 DNA reads as TGTGCCAGCAGCCTAGCTGCTGAAGCTTTCTTT.

The rearrangement joins TRBV5-1 to TRBJ2-1; 9 positions agree with TRBD2. There are 19 residues in the CDR3. Looked up from germline, CDR1 is SGHRS and CDR2 is YFSETQ. The trim removed 3 bases at V and 1 base at J, leaving 14 bases unmatched. The CDR3 region has the DNA TGCGCCAGCAGCTCGGGAAGGCTAGCGGGATTTCGGTCCTACAATGAGCAGTTCTTC. It translates to CASSSGRLAGFRSYNEQFF.

The rearrangement joins TRBV18 to TRBJ1-1; D perhaps matches TRBD1 (5 bases). V was shortened by 3 bases and J by 3 bases, with 11 bases between the two germline ends. Germline V gene lookup returns CDR1 KGHSH and CDR2 LQKENI. The CDR3 runs to 14 residues. The CDR3 protein is CASSPKGTDTEAFF. CDR3 DNA sequence: TGTGCCAGCTCACCGAAGGGGACTGACACTGAAGCTTTCTTT.

This clone was seen ten or more times. The chain joins TRBV5-5 to TRBJ2-2; D not resolved. The CDR3 is 12 residues long. V was shortened by 4 bases and J by 5 bases, with 6 bases between the two germline ends. Germline CDR1 reads SGHKS; CDR2 reads YYEKEE (reference sequence). This CDR3 is CASSTWTGELFF. The CDR3 nucleotides are TGTGCCAGCAGCACGTGGACCGGGGAGCTGTTTTTT.

Judged by abundance, this clone is medium-sized. The junction shows a germline mismatch at one end, possibly a read error. The J gene is TRBJ2-7, the V gene TRBV28; the match to TRBD1 covers 10 bases. This CDR3 is built from 14 residues. Per the germline V gene, CDR1 is MDHEN and CDR2 is SYDVKM. The CDR3 coding sequence is TGTACCAGCAGCCCAACCGGGACAGGGGACGAGCAGTACTTC. Translation gives CTSSPTGTGDEQYF.

The chain is built from TRBV20-1 and TRBJ2-1; 9 nucleotides align to TRBD2. Per the germline V gene, CDR1 is DFQATT and CDR2 is SNEGSKA (reference sequence). V dropped 0 bases and J dropped 0; count of bases not matched to a gene: 6. CDR3 size: 17 residues. CDR3 protein: CSARDLNSGGSYNEQFF. In DNA form, the CDR3 reads TGCAGTGCTAGAGATCTAAATAGCGGGGGCTCCTACAATGAGCAGTTCTTC.

The chain employs TRBV6-1 and TRBJ2-3; TRBD2 agrees at 10 bases. The V gene end was trimmed by 1 base and the J gene end by 1 base; junction bases not matched to a gene: 5. The CDR3 length is 17 residues. CDR1 is MNHNS, CDR2 SASEGT, per germline. Here the CDR3 reads CASSEVSGGAGTDTQYF. The CDR3 DNA is TGTGCCAGCAGTGAAGTGAGCGGGGGGGCCGGCACAGATACGCAGTATTTT.